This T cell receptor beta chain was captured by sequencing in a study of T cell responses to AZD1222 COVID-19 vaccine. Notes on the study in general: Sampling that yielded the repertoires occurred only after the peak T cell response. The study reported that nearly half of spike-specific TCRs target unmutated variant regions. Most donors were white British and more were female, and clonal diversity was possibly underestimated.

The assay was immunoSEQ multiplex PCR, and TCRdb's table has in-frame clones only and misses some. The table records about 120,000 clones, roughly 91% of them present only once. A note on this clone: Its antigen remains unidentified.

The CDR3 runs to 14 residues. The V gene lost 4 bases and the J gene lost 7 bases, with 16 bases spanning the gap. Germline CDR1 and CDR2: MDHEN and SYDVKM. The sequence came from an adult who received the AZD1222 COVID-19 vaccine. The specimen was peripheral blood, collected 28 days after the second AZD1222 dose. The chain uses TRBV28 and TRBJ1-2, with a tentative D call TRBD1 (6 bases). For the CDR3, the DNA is TGTGCCAGCAGTTCTTTGGGGGGCGGTTTTGGCTACACCTTC. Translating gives CASSSLGGGFGYTF.